Listed below are T cell receptor beta chains from one sample, sequenced in a study of shared clonotypes between healthy human individuals. This table comes from immunoSEQ multiplex PCR, and its TCRdb copy is limited to in-frame clones, with some not included. The top ten clones hold approximately 1.7% of a sample with roughly 2,000,000 clones, about 93% of them seen once. Sequencing was performed on naive CD8+ T cells from PBMCs. These receptors originate from a young man in good health. Some clones in this sample may be carry-over from other donors' samples. The CDR3 runs from the conserved cysteine through the conserved F or W. The D gene is left open where the match is weak. Not all rows give a size; the values are once, few, many and, for expanded clones, a class.

>TRBJ2-2|NA|12|TRBV28|few
CASGPPGGELFF
TGTGCCAGCGGCCCTCCGGGCGGGGAGCTGTTTTTT
>TRBJ1-1|NA|14|TRBV6-1|NA
CASSEAGLNTEAFF
TGTGCCAGCAGTGAGGCAGGGCTGAACACTGAAGCTTTCTTT
>TRBJ2-1|NA|17|TRBV2|NA
CASRFPRETEHYNEQFF
TGTGCCAGCAGGTTCCCTCGGGAGACAGAACACTACAATGAGCAGTTCTTC
>TRBJ2-3|NA|17|TRBV4-1|NA
CASSLGSGAPVTDTQYF
TGCGCCAGCAGCTTAGGATCGGGCGCGCCGGTCACAGATACGCAGTATTTT
>TRBJ2-1|NA|15|TRBV27|once
CASSLWARSNNEQFF
TGTGCCAGCAGTTTATGGGCCCGCTCCAACAATGAGCAGTTCTTC
>TRBJ2-7|NA|14|TRBV7-2|NA
CASSLVGGTYEQYF
TGTGCCAGCAGCTTAGTTGGCGGGACCTACGAGCAGTACTTC
>TRBJ1-1|NA|16|TRBV27|NA
CASSPTPQVTNTEAFF
TGTGCCAGCAGTCCAACCCCCCAGGTTACGAACACTGAAGCTTTCTTT
>TRBJ1-1|NA|11|TRBV7-9|NA
CASSLLGEAFF
TGTGCCAGCAGCTTACTAGGGGAAGCTTTCTTT
>TRBJ1-4|NA|14|TRBV2|NA
CASTPGATNEKLFF
TGTGCCAGCACCCCCGGCGCAACTAATGAAAAACTGTTTTTT
>TRBJ1-4|TRBD1|20|TRBV9|NA
CASSVAGTGYLPRTNEKLFF
TGTGCCAGCAGCGTAGCTGGGACAGGGTACCTCCCCCGCACTAATGAAAAACTGTTTTTT
>TRBJ2-4|TRBD2|16|TRBV7-6|NA
CASSSGLAGVGNIQYF
TGTGCCAGCAGCTCGGGACTAGCGGGAGTGGGAAACATTCAGTACTTC
>TRBJ2-7|NA|13|TRBV30|NA
CAWSEIWRRGQYF
TGTGCCTGGAGCGAGATATGGAGACGGGGGCAGTACTTC
>TRBJ2-7|NA|12|TRBV11-1|NA
CASSYSSYEQYF
TGTGCCAGCAGCTACTCCTCCTACGAGCAGTACTTC
>TRBJ2-3|TRBD1|16|TRBV6-5|NA
CASSSTPTGVTDTQYF
TGTGCCAGCAGTTCCACCCCGACAGGGGTCACAGATACGCAGTATTTT
>TRBJ1-3|NA|14|TRBV6-5|NA
CASSPYENGNTIYF
TGTGCCAGCAGCCCCTACGAGAATGGAAACACCATATATTTT
>TRBJ1-1|NA|18|TRBV7-9|NA
CASSSRDDALLWNTEAFF
TGTGCCAGCAGCTCGCGTGACGACGCGTTACTATGGAACACTGAAGCTTTCTTT
>TRBJ2-1|TRBD2|20|TRBV5-1|NA
CASRGSQTSAQEVYYNEQFF
TGCGCCAGCAGAGGATCTCAGACTAGCGCCCAGGAAGTGTACTACAATGAGCAGTTCTTC
>TRBJ1-5|NA|17|TRBV27|NA
CASSLGGGGDPNQPQHF
TGTGCCAGCAGTTTGGGTGGCGGGGGGGATCCCAATCAGCCCCAGCATTTT
>TRBJ2-7|NA|11|TRBV7-9|NA
CASSRDYEQYF
TGTGCCAGCAGCAGAGACTACGAGCAGTACTTC
>TRBJ2-3|TRBD2|15|TRBV9|NA
CASSVSGLVTDTQYF
TGTGCCAGCAGCGTCTCCGGACTAGTCACAGATACGCAGTATTTT
>TRBJ2-7|NA|13|TRBV19|NA
CASSLTATYEQYF
TGTGCCAGCTCCCTCACAGCCACCTACGAGCAGTACTTC
>TRBJ2-7|TRBD1|16|TRBV16|NA
CASSQSGQGTLFEQYF
TGTGCCAGCAGCCAATCAGGACAGGGGACTCTCTTCGAGCAGTACTTC